Below, one T cell receptor (beta chain) is given with its context. Its antigen is as yet unknown. The CDR3 extends over 12 amino acids. Trimming took 3 bases from V and 2 from J, leaving 4 bases between them. Germline values: CDR1 ENHRY, CDR2 SYGVKD. This sample was taken from a study of radiotherapy plus CTLA-4 blockade in lung cancer. Turning to the study itself: Among enrolled patients, over 15% responded and 30% to 40% achieved disease control.

Sequenced by immunoSEQ multiplex PCR; TCRdb stores in-frame clones only, minus some. This sample has 65,000 to 70,000 clones, with roughly 85% found just once. Whole-study results and caveats: TCR clones originating in tumors grew in number in blood after radiotherapy plus ipilimumab.

The receptor was derived from a human donor with non-small cell lung cancer who had a complete response to radiotherapy plus ipilimumab. Sequenced material: peripheral blood, taken from a patient treated with radiotherapy plus ipilimumab. V usage is TRBV10-3 and J usage is TRBJ1-2; no reliable D call. CDR3 sequence: CAISEVNYGYTF. For the CDR3, the DNA is TGTGCCATCAGTGAAGTCAACTATGGCTACACCTTC.